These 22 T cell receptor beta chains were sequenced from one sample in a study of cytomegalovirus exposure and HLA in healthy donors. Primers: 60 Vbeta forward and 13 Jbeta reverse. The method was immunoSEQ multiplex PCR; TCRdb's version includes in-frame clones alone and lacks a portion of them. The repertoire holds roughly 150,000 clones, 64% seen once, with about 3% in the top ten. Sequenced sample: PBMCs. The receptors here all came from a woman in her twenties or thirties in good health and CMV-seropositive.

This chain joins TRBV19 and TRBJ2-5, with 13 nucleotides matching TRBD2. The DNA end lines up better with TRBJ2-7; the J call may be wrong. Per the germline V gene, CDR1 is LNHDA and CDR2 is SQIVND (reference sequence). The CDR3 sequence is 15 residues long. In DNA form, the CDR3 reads TGTGCCAGTAGTGGACTAGCGGGAGTTCGGCACGAGCAGTACTTC. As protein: CASSGLAGVRHEQYF.

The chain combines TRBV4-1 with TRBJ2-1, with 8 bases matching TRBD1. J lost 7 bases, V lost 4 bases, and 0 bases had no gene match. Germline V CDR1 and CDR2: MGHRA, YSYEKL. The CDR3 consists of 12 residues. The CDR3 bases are TGCGCCAGCAGCCGACAGGGGAATGAGCAGTTCTTC. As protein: CASSRQGNEQFF.

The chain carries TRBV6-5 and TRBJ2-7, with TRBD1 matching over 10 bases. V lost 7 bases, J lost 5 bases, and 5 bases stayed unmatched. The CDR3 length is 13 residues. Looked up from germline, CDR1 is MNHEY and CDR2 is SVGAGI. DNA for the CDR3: TGTGCCAGCAAGACAGGGGGCTCGGACGAGCAGTACTTC. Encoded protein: CASKTGGSDEQYF.

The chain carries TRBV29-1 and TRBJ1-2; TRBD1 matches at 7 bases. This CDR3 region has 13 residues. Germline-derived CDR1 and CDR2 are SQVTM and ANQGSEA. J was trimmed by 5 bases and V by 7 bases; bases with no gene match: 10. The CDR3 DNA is TGCAGCGCCCGTGGCGGGACAGAGTATGGCTACACCTTC. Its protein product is CSARGGTEYGYTF.

DNA for the CDR3: TGTGCCAGCAGCGCTGGCGGAAATGCCTACAATGAGCAGTTCTTC. Protein: CASSAGGNAYNEQFF. The chain couples TRBV9 to TRBJ2-1; D is unclear. V was shortened by 3 bases and J by 2 bases, with 12 bases between the two germline ends. Germline V gene sequence: CDR1 SGDLS, CDR2 YYNGEE. The CDR3 contains 15 residues. Together with reference TRBV9 and TRBJ2-1, the CDR3 gives the full variable domain: DSGVTQTPKHLITATGQRVTLRCSPRSGDLSVYWYQQSLDQGLQFLIQYYNGEERAKGNILERFSAQQFPDLHSELNLSSLELGDSALYFCASSAGGNAYNEQFFGPGTRLTVL.

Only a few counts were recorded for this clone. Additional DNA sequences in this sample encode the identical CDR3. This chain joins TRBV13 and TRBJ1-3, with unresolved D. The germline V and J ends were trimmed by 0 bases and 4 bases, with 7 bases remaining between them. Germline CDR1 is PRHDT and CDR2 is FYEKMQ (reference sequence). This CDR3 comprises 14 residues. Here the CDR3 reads CASSLGRGGNTIYF. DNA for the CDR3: TGTGCCAGCAGCTTAGGCCGGGGAGGAAACACCATATATTTT. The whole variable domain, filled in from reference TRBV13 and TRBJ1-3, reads AAGVIQSPRHLIKEKRETATLKCYPIPRHDTVYWYQQGPGQDPQFLISFYEKMQSDKGSIPDRFSAQQFSDYHSELNMSSLELGDSALYFCASSLGRGGNTIYFGEGSWLTVV.

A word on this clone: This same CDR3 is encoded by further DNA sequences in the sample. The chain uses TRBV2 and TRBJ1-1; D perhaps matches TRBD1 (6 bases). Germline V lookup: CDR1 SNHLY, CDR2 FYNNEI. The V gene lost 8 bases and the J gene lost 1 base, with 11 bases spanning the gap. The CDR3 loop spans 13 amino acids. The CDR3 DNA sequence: TGTGCCAGCCGTGGACAGCCGAACACTGAAGCTTTCTTT. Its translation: CASRGQPNTEAFF.

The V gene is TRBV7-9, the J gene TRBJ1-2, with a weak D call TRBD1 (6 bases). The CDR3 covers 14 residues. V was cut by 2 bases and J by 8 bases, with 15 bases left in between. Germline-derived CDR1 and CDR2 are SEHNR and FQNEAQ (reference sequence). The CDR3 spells CASSLIAGAKGYTF. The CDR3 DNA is TGTGCCAGCAGCTTAATCGCAGGGGCAAAGGGCTACACCTTC.

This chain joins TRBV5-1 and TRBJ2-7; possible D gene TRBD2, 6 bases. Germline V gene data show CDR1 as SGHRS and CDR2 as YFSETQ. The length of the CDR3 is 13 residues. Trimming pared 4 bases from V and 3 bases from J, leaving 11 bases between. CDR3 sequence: CASSLSDYYEQYF. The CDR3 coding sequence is TGCGCCAGCAGCCTCTCGGACTACTACGAGCAGTACTTC.

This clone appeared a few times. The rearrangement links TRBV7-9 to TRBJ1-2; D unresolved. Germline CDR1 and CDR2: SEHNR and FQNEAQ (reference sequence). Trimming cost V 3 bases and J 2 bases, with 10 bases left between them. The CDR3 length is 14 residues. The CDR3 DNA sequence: TGTGCCAGCAGCTTCGCAGGCACGAACTATGGCTACACCTTC. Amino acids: CASSFAGTNYGYTF.

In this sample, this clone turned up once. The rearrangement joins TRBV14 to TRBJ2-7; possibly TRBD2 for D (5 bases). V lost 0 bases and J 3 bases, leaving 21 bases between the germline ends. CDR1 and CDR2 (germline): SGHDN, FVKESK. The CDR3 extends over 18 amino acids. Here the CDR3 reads CASSQDFSSANLRYEQYF. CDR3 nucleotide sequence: TGTGCCAGCAGCCAAGATTTTAGTAGCGCGAATTTACGCTACGAGCAGTACTTC.

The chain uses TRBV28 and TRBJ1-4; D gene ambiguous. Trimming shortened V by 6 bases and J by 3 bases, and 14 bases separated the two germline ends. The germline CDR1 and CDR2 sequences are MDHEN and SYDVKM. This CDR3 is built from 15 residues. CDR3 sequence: CASSLRLRANEKLFF. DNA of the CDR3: TGTGCCAGCAGCCTCCGGTTGAGGGCTAATGAAAAACTGTTTTTT.

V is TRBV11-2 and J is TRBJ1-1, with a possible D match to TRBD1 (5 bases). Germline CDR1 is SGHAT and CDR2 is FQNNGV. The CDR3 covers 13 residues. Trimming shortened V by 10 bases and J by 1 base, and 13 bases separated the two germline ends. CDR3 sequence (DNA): TGTGCCATCGACCAGGGTTCGAACACTGAAGCTTTCTTT. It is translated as CAIDQGSNTEAFF.

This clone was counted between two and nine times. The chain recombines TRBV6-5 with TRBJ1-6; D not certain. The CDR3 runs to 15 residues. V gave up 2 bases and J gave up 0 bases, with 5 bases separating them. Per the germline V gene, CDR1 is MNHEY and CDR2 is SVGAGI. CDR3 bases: TGTGCCAGCAGTTACGGGAGCTCCTATAATTCACCCCTCCACTTT. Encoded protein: CASSYGSSYNSPLHF.

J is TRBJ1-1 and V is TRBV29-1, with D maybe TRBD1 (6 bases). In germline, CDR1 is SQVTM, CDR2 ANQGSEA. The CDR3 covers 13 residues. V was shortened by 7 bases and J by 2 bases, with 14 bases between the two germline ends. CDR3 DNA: TGCAGCGCCGGAAGGGGGTCTAACACTGAAGCTTTCTTT. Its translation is CSAGRGSNTEAFF.

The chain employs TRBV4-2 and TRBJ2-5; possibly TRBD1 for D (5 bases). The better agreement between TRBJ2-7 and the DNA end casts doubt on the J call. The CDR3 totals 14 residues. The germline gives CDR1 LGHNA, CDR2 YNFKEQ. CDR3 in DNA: TGTGCCAGCAGCCAAGATGTTGAGACAGCCGAGCAGTACTTC. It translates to CASSQDVETAEQYF.

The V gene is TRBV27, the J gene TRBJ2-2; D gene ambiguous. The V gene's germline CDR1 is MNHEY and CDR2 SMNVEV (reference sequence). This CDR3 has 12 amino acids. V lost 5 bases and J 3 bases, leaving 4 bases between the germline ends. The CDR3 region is CASSPYTGELFF. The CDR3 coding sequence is TGTGCCAGCAGTCCCTACACCGGGGAGCTGTTTTTT.

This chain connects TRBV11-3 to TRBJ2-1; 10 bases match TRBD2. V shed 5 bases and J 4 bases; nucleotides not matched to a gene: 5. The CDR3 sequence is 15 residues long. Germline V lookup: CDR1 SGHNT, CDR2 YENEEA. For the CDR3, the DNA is TGTGCCAGCAGCCCCTCGGGACTAGCGTACAATGAGCAGTTCTTC. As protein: CASSPSGLAYNEQFF.

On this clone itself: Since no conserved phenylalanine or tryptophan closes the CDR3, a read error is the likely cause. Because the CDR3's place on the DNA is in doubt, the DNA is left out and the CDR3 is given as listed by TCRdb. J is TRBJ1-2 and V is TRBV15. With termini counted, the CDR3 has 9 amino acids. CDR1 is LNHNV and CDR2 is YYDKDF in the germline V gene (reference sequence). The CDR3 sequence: CATSPPLLV.

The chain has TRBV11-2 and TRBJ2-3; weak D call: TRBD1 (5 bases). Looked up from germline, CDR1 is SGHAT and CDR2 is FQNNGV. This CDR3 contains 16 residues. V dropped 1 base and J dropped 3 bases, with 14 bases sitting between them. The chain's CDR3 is CASSLVVPRVTDTQYF. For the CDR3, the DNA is TGTGCCAGCAGCTTAGTGGTCCCCAGGGTAACAGATACGCAGTATTTT.

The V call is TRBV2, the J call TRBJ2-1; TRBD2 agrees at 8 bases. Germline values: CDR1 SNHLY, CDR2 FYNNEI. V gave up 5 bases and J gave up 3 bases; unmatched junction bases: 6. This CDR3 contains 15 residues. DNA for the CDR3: TGTGCCAGCAGTCCCAGCGGGGGCCACTACAATGAGCAGTTCTTC. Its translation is CASSPSGGHYNEQFF.

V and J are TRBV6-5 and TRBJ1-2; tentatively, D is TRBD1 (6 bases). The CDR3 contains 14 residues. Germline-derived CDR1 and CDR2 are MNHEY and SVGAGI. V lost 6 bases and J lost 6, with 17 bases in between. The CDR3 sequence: CASSQTTGDNGYTF. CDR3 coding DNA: TGTGCCAGCAGCCAAACGACAGGAGACAATGGCTACACCTTC.